Given below is one T cell receptor (beta chain) in context. There is no known antigen for this receptor. No base quality values were provided; no much bigger clone lies one nucleotide off. Other DNA sequences in this specimen translate into the identical CDR3. This sample was taken from a study of CD8+ T cells in alopecia areata (dated by TCRdb to the late 2010s). In the study overall: The treated patients, all with moderate-to-severe alopecia areata, were enrolled in an open-label pilot trial of oral tofacitinib given at 5 to 10 mg twice daily. Clonality in the scalp was compared among normal scalp (n=4), patchy alopecia areata scalp (n=8), and alopecia totalis/universalis scalp (n=8). The RNA source kit depended on sample type: the PAXgene miRNA kit for fixed scalp, the miRNeasy kit for PBMCs, and the RNeasy kit for mouse skin. Human TCRbeta sequencing covered scalp tissue and sorted CD4+ and CD8+ peripheral blood T cells from patchy and totalis/universalis alopecia areata patients and healthy controls. In both human patients and the C3H/HeJ mouse model, the study applied high-throughput TCRbeta sequencing to look at T cell clonal expansion in alopecia areata. Disease severity in treated patients was measured with the SALT score, which quantifies the percentage of affected scalp surface area. Biopsies were taken from tofacitinib-treated patients at baseline and at 4 and 24 weeks of treatment, and a later scalp biopsy was taken in several of the tofacitinib-treated patients. TCRbeta CDR3 regions were amplified by immunoSEQ multiplex PCR with 35 Vbeta forward and 13 Jbeta reverse primers. Patients stayed on tofacitinib for 6 to 18 months and then had 6 months of follow-up off drug so that delayed response and recurrence could be assessed.

In the paper's terms, the time point label means: 24 weeks on oral tofacitinib. The meaning of the sample's treatment or condition label: oral pan-JAK inhibitor, 5-10 mg twice daily. From alopecia areata patients, peripheral blood was collected along with lesional scalp punch biopsies. After PBMCs were isolated by density centrifugation and stained for CD3, CD4 and CD8, a FACSAria was used to sort CD4+ and CD8+ T cells. The CDR3 holds 13 amino acids from the cysteine to the phenylalanine. The kept DNA is CDR3 alone, 39 bases in frame from the first base. V gives up 0 bases and J gives up 4 bases, and the segment between their germline ends measures 6 bases. From a lookup of the germline V gene, CDR1 and CDR2 are MGHRA and YSYEKL. What the work shows at the level of the full study, not this receptor alone: With tofacitinib, both scalp clonality and the number of expanded CD8+ clones among the top 100 scalp clones went down significantly. The treated cohort was small, with a single nonresponder, so links between baseline CD8+ expansion and response need larger studies. Shared TCR sequences between patients were less evident than in mice, which may be partly attributable to HLA diversity in the patient population. Lesional scalp, especially in alopecia totalis/universalis, showed higher clonality and more expanded CD8+ clones than normal scalp, suggesting antigenic drive. Unlike mouse skin, where gammadelta T cells dominate, normal human skin contains resident alphabeta T cells that get sequenced too, which complicates analysis of the scalp TCR repertoire. Many expanded lesional clones were found to persist in scalp and blood during tofacitinib treatment, and relapse after treatment cessation may be partly explained by this persistence.

The library relied on the immunoSEQ multiplex PCR assay. RNA was extracted from all samples and reverse transcribed into cDNA, which served as template for TCR sequencing. SuperScript III was used to make first-strand cDNA, primed with a 2:1 mix of oligo-dT and random hexamers. A synthetic immune receptor repertoire was used to gauge amplification bias, and whatever bias remained was removed computationally. In the source study's methods: Raw reads were preprocessed to remove errors, and CDR3 was defined by IMGT conventions from the conserved cysteine to phenylalanine. Clonality was calculated as 1 minus Shannon entropy normalized by log2 of the number of productive unique TCRs. Whether scalp clones were CD4 or CD8 was inferred by matching scalp TCRbeta sequences against CD4 and CD8 repertoires sorted from blood. TCRdb took this table from immuneACCESS and kept in-frame rearrangements with V and J called. Such tables lack part of the clones; where checked against another copy, unresolved V genes explain under half of the gap, and the rest is unexplained. Clone size and V and J calls were adopted from that table, with D and trimming inferred from the DNA. The sample records some 180,000 clones, approximately 53% of which are singletons. The biggest ten clones account for 10% to 12% of the sample.

This chain joins TRBV4-1 to TRBJ1-1; a confident D gene designation cannot be given. The clonotype comes from a human donor with alopecia areata. The starting material was CD8+ T cells sorted from blood, obtained at week 24, from a patient treated with tofacitinib. For the CDR3, the sequence is CASSQEFGTEAFF. The DNA is as follows: TGCGCCAGCAGCCAAGAATTCGGCACTGAAGCTTTCTTT.